The 32 T cell receptor beta chains listed next were all sequenced from one sample in a study of OX40 agonist ivuxolimab in advanced cancers. Sequencing was performed with immunoSEQ multiplex PCR; in TCRdb, only in-frame clones are kept and a portion is missing. The table has some 100,000 clones, around nine tenths seen once; the top ten hold roughly 0.8%. Specimen: CD4+ or CD8+ T cells sorted from blood, collected in a trial of the OX40 agonist ivuxolimab. These receptors originate from an adult with an advanced solid tumor such as melanoma, head and neck, liver or kidney cancer.

This sequence joins TRBV18 and TRBJ2-7; 8 bases agree with TRBD2. The length of the CDR3 is 13 residues. In germline, CDR1 is KGHSH, CDR2 LQKENI. With 2 bases clipped from V and 7 bases from J, the junction kept 4 bases outside the gene matches. CDR3 protein: CASSPGTSREQYF. The CDR3 DNA reads as TGTGCCAGCTCACCAGGGACTAGTCGGGAGCAGTACTTC.

This sequence joins TRBV27 and TRBJ2-7, with a weak D call TRBD2 (6 bases). The CDR3 runs 14 residues. Deletions cut 4 bases from V and 3 bases from J, with 13 bases between. Germline assignment: CDR1 MNHEY and CDR2 SMNVEV (reference sequence). In DNA form, the CDR3 reads TGTGCCAGCAGTTCATTGGGGGGATACTACGAGCAGTACTTC. It specifies CASSSLGGYYEQYF.

The chain recombines TRBV11-3 with TRBJ2-5, with unresolved D. Germline CDR1 SGHNT, CDR2 YENEEA. The ends were cut back, 2 bases at V and 4 bases at J, with 8 bases in the middle. The CDR3 is made up of 13 amino acids. The CDR3 nucleotides are TGTGCCAGCAGCTTATTTCTGGGAGAGACCCAGTACTTC. It is translated as CASSLFLGETQYF.

This clone was recorded once. V usage is TRBV18 and J usage is TRBJ1-3; unclear D gene. The germline V gene encodes CDR1 KGHSH and CDR2 LQKENI. V was trimmed by 3 bases and J by 4 bases, leaving 7 bases between them. This CDR3 comprises 13 residues. CDR3 in DNA: TGTGCCAGCTCACCCCCGATCGGAAACACCATATATTTT. Translating it yields CASSPPIGNTIYF. Full variable domain (outside the CDR3, taken from reference TRBV18 and TRBJ1-3): NAGVMQNPRHLVRRRGQEARLRCSPMKGHSHVYWYRQLPEEGLKFMVYLQKENIIDESGMPKERFSAEFPKEGPSILRIQQVVRGDSAAYFCASSPPIGNTIYFGEGSWLTVV.

The V call is TRBV10-1, the J call TRBJ2-7; 11 bases line up with TRBD1. Trimming cost V 5 bases and J 3 bases; bases outside gene matches: 3. Looked up from germline, CDR1 is WNHNN and CDR2 is SYGVQD (reference sequence). This CDR3 has 14 residues. The CDR3 DNA is TGCGCCAGCAGTACCGGGACAGGGGGCTACGAGCAGTACTTC. Translating gives CASSTGTGGYEQYF.

The rearrangement uses TRBV7-2 and TRBJ1-1, with D possibly matching TRBD1 (5 bases). Trimming shortened V by 5 bases and J by 0 bases, and 10 bases separated the two germline ends. Germline V gives CDR1 SGHTA, CDR2 FQGNSA. This CDR3 spans 14 amino acids. The CDR3 sequence is CASSTGQLNTEAFF. The CDR3 nucleotides are TGTGCCAGCAGCACCGGACAATTGAACACTGAAGCTTTCTTT.

This chain links TRBV28 with TRBJ1-2; no clear D. With 4 bases removed from V and 8 bases from J, the gap between germline ends came to 23 bases. CDR1 MDHEN and CDR2 SYDVKM come from the germline V gene. CDR3 length equals 16 residues. The CDR3 DNA reads as TGTGCCAGCAGTTCCGCAATTTCTGACACTCTAGGAGGCTACACCTTC. It yields the protein CASSSAISDTLGGYTF.

The chain combines TRBV5-4 with TRBJ2-3; 7 positions match TRBD1. The CDR3 spans 14 residues. Germline V lookup: CDR1 SGHNT, CDR2 YYREEE (reference sequence). After removal of 4 bases from V and 1 base from J, the junction contained 3 bases not matched to a gene. CDR3 loop: CASSRDRRTDTQYF. The CDR3 DNA sequence: TGTGCCAGCAGCCGGGACAGACGCACAGATACGCAGTATTTT. Full variable domain (missing parts from reference TRBV5-4 and TRBJ2-3): ETGVTQSPTHLIKTRGQQVTLRCSSQSGHNTVSWYQQALGQGPQFIFQYYREEENGRGNFPPRFSGLQFPNYSSELNVNALELDDSALYLCASSRDRRTDTQYFGPGTRLTVL.

V gene TRBV28 combines with J gene TRBJ2-3, with D perhaps TRBD1 (6 bases). Germline V lookup: CDR1 MDHEN, CDR2 SYDVKM. The CDR3 sequence is 14 residues long. V was shortened by 8 bases and J by 2 bases, with 14 bases between the two germline ends. CDR3 bases: TGTGCCAGCGGTCCGGGACAATTCACAGATACGCAGTATTTT. This translates into CASGPGQFTDTQYF. Complete variable domain (other parts from reference TRBV28 and TRBJ2-3): DVKVTQSSRYLVKRTGEKVFLECVQDMDHENMFWYRQDPGLGLRLIYFSYDVKMKEKGDIPEGYSVSREKKERFSLILESASTNQTSMYLCASGPGQFTDTQYFGPGTRLTVL.

V gene TRBV7-9 combines with J gene TRBJ1-1; no firm D call. The ends were cut back, 5 bases at V and 11 bases at J, with 12 bases in the middle. Germline loops: CDR1 SEHNR, CDR2 FQNEAQ (reference sequence). The CDR3 consists of 11 residues. The CDR3 region has the DNA TGTGCCAGCAGCCCCGGTGAGCGGGCTTTCTTT. Its translation: CASSPGERAFF.

The chain joins TRBV7-3 to TRBJ2-3; D perhaps matches TRBD1 (5 bases). Germline assignment: CDR1 SGHTA and CDR2 FQGTGA. The CDR3 length is 16 residues. Trimming stripped 1 base from V and 1 base from J, with 12 bases between. As DNA, the CDR3 is TGTGCCAGCAGCTTAAACCCAGGGTCAGGCACAGATACGCAGTATTTT. Its translation is CASSLNPGSGTDTQYF.

The rearrangement uses TRBV7-2 and TRBJ1-2, with TRBD1 identical over 9 bases. The J segment lost 5 bases and the V segment lost 1 base, leaving 2 bases of the junction unmatched. Germline V gene sequence: CDR1 SGHTA, CDR2 FQGNSA. This CDR3 contains 14 residues. CDR3 sequence: CASSLVGTGYGYTF. The CDR3 bases are TGTGCCAGCAGCTTAGTTGGGACAGGGTATGGCTACACCTTC.

This chain joins TRBV10-2 and TRBJ1-1; a weak D match, TRBD1 (6 bases). Germline CDR1 reads WSHSY; CDR2 reads SAAADI. Deletions cut 3 bases from V and 4 bases from J, with 9 bases between. The CDR3 contains 13 residues. The CDR3 coding sequence is TGCGCCAGCAGTGACGGCAGGGGCACTGAAGCTTTCTTT. It specifies CASSDGRGTEAFF.

This clone has just one count. This chain uses TRBV28 with TRBJ2-1, with 10 bases fitting TRBD1. Germline lookup yields CDR1 MDHEN and CDR2 SYDVKM. The CDR3 contains 15 residues. After removal of 4 bases from V and 2 bases from J, the junction contained 2 bases not matched to a gene. CDR3: CASSSGTGAYNEQFF. In nucleotides, the CDR3 is TGTGCCAGCAGTTCCGGGACAGGGGCCTACAATGAGCAGTTCTTC.

This clone rates as medium-sized. This chain links TRBV11-2 with TRBJ1-6; the D is unclear. Trimming left V 2 bases short and J 6 bases short, with 2 bases between. Looked up from germline, CDR1 is SGHAT and CDR2 is FQNNGV. The length of the CDR3 is 12 residues. The CDR3 bases are TGTGCCAGCAGCTTAACTAATTCACCCCTCCACTTT. Protein product: CASSLTNSPLHF.

This chain joins TRBV5-6 and TRBJ1-1; 8 bases line up with TRBD1. The CDR3 is made up of 14 amino acids. From germline, CDR1 is SGHDT and CDR2 YYEEEE. V gave up 5 bases and J gave up 5 bases; unmatched junction bases: 8. In DNA, the CDR3 is TGTGCCAGCAGTCAGGACAGGGCCTGGACTGAAGCTTTCTTT. Residues: CASSQDRAWTEAFF.

The J gene is TRBJ1-2, the V gene TRBV30; a possible D gene is TRBD1 (5 bases). The V and J ends lost 3 bases and 4 bases respectively, with 12 bases between them. The germline gives CDR1 GTSNPN, CDR2 SVGIG (reference sequence). The CDR3 has 13 residues. The DNA of the CDR3 is TGTGCCTGGAGCCGAGACAGCCCCTATGGCTACACCTTC. This gives the protein CAWSRDSPYGYTF.

The chain joins TRBV28 to TRBJ1-6, with TRBD1 identical over 10 bases. The germline CDR1 and CDR2 sequences are MDHEN and SYDVKM. This CDR3 has 16 residues. Trimming at V came to 8 bases and at J to 1 base, leaving 5 bases not matched to a gene. The CDR3 region is CASRQGAKSYNSPLHF. The CDR3 nucleotides read TGTGCCAGCCGACAGGGGGCGAAATCCTATAATTCACCCCTCCACTTT.

The V and J genes are TRBV7-9 and TRBJ2-7, with D perhaps TRBD1 or TRBD2 (5 bases each). Deletions cut 5 bases from V and 7 bases from J, with 24 bases between. The CDR3 contains 16 residues. CDR1 and CDR2 (germline): SEHNR, FQNEAQ (reference sequence). The CDR3 here is CASSPRGAGALGEQYF. The CDR3 DNA sequence: TGTGCCAGCAGCCCCCGAGGGGCAGGTGCGTTGGGGGAGCAGTACTTC.

This clone was recorded only once. This CDR3 is CAIRSGGAQETQYF. The CDR3 region has the DNA TGTGCCATCCGTAGCGGGGGGGCCCAAGAGACCCAGTACTTC. This chain joins TRBV6-1 and TRBJ2-5; 11 bases agree with TRBD2. This CDR3 is 14 amino acids long. The germline V gene has CDR1 MNHNS and CDR2 SASEGT. V lost 10 bases and J lost 1; bases outside the gene matches: 5.

The rearrangement joins TRBV5-6 to TRBJ1-1; D remains unclear. V lost 4 bases to trimming and J lost 6 bases, with 19 bases between them. This CDR3 contains 15 residues. CDR1 is SGHDT, CDR2 YYEEEE, per germline. The CDR3 DNA is TGTGCCAGCAGCCCCCCGGCCCCTAGCGGGGCTGAAGCTTTCTTT. Protein: CASSPPAPSGAEAFF.

This chain uses TRBV11-2 with TRBJ2-2; 9 bases line up with TRBD1. This CDR3 is 16 amino acids long. Germline CDR1 SGHAT, CDR2 FQNNGV. V was pared by 1 base and J by 5 bases, with 5 bases of the junction left unmatched. The DNA for the CDR3 is TGTGCCAGCAGCTTAGTACAGGGGGCTTGGACCGGGGAGCTGTTTTTT. It specifies CASSLVQGAWTGELFF.

V usage is TRBV4-2 and J usage is TRBJ2-7; TRBD2 aligns across 11 bases. The germline V gene encodes CDR1 LGHNA and CDR2 YNFKEQ. With V trimmed by 0 bases and J by 0 bases, 4 bases remained unmatched. The CDR3 is 17 residues long. In nucleotides, the CDR3 is TGTGCCAGCAGCCAAGATTCTAGCGGGGGGTTCTCCTACGAGCAGTACTTC. Protein sequence: CASSQDSSGGFSYEQYF.

The chain employs TRBV11-3 and TRBJ2-3, with D possibly being TRBD2 (6 bases). Germline lookup yields CDR1 SGHNT and CDR2 YENEEA. The CDR3 loop spans 14 amino acids. V lost 3 bases and J 5 bases, leaving 12 bases between the germline ends. The chain's CDR3 is CASSFGGAGDTQYF. CDR3 DNA sequence: TGTGCCAGCAGCTTCGGCGGGGCGGGAGATACGCAGTATTTT.

The DNA of the CDR3 is TGTGCCAGTAGTACAGGGCGTACCTATGGCTACACCTTC. Protein product: CASSTGRTYGYTF. The rearrangement links TRBV19 to TRBJ1-2; D perhaps matches TRBD1 (5 bases). From germline, CDR1 is LNHDA and CDR2 SQIVND (reference sequence). The V and J ends lost 4 bases and 4 bases respectively, with 10 bases between them. The CDR3 runs 13 residues.

This chain uses TRBV28 with TRBJ1-1; D remains ambiguous. Germline CDR1 and CDR2: MDHEN and SYDVKM. This CDR3 is built from 11 residues. The germline V and J ends were trimmed by 3 bases and 6 bases, with 5 bases remaining between them. Here the CDR3 reads CASSLRAEAFF. The CDR3, as DNA: TGTGCCAGCAGTTTGAGGGCTGAAGCTTTCTTT.

This clone has just one count. The chain uses TRBV7-9 and TRBJ2-5; 11 bases line up with TRBD2. V was pared by 5 bases and J by 4 bases, with 9 bases of the junction left unmatched. Germline V gene lookup returns CDR1 SEHNR and CDR2 FQNEAQ (reference sequence). The CDR3 contains 16 residues. The CDR3 DNA reads as TGTGCCAGCAGCCCCGGCCTAGCGGGGGGAACAGAGACCCAGTACTTC. As protein: CASSPGLAGGTETQYF. Drawing the rest from reference TRBV7-9 and TRBJ2-5, the complete variable domain is DTGVSQNPRHKITKRGQNVTFRCDPISEHNRLYWYRQTLGQGPEFLTYFQNEAQLEKSRLLSDRFSAERPKGSFSTLEIQRTEQGDSAMYLCASSPGLAGGTETQYFGPGTRLLVL.

The V gene is TRBV7-8, the J gene TRBJ1-2; D unresolved. The germline V gene encodes CDR1 SGHVS and CDR2 FQNEAQ. The CDR3 totals 14 residues. V lost 1 base and J lost 2, with 8 bases in between. Here the CDR3 reads CASSLEGRNYGYTF. The CDR3 nucleotides are TGTGCCAGCAGCTTAGAAGGAAGAAACTATGGCTACACCTTC. Complete variable domain (other parts from reference TRBV7-8 and TRBJ1-2): GAGVSQSPRYKVAKRGQDVALRCDPISGHVSLFWYQQALGQGPEFLTYFQNEAQLDKSGLPSDRFFAERPEGSVSTLKIQRTQQEDSAVYLCASSLEGRNYGYTFGSGTRLTVV.

The rearrangement links TRBV6-4 to TRBJ1-2; D possibly corresponds to TRBD1 (6 bases). This CDR3 contains 13 residues. Trimming pared 2 bases from V and 7 bases from J, leaving 11 bases between. Per the germline V gene, CDR1 is MRHNA and CDR2 is SNTAGT. The CDR3 loop reads CASSDGRGGGYTF. CDR3 in DNA: TGTGCCAGCAGTGACGGCAGGGGAGGTGGCTACACCTTC.

J is TRBJ1-2 and V is TRBV5-1, with 8 bases identical to TRBD1. CDR3 length: 15 amino acids. Trimming cost V 4 bases and J 1 base; bases outside gene matches: 6. Germline CDR1 is SGHRS and CDR2 is YFSETQ. CDR3 nucleotide sequence: TGCGCCAGCAGCGGACGGACAGGGATTAACTATGGCTACACCTTC. Translating gives CASSGRTGINYGYTF.

This clone was picked up a small number of times. The J gene is TRBJ2-7, the V gene TRBV6-6; D may be TRBD2 (6 bases). The germline V gene has CDR1 MNHNY and CDR2 SVGAGI (reference sequence). Trimming took off 2 bases at V and 10 bases at J, with 12 bases between the two ends. The CDR3 totals 12 residues. DNA of the CDR3: TGTGCCAGCAGTTACGCAGCGGGTCACCAGTACTTC. This gives the protein CASSYAAGHQYF.

The table lists this clone with a count of one. The chain couples TRBV4-2 to TRBJ1-5; no reliable D call. This CDR3 has 15 residues. Germline values: CDR1 LGHNA, CDR2 YNFKEQ. The V and J ends lost 2 bases and 11 bases respectively, with 19 bases between them. The CDR3 region is CASSQQTGPKDAQHF. CDR3 nucleotides: TGTGCCAGCAGCCAACAAACCGGGCCTAAGGACGCCCAGCATTTT.